A single sample is the source of the 27 T cell receptor beta chains below, sequenced in a study of early T cells in non-severe SARS-CoV-2 infection. TCRdb re-called the 5' RACE reads through MiXCR, storing one row per CDR3 protein. The sample consists of 53,000 or so distinct CDR3 sequences, around 10% of them appearing once. The sequenced material came from whole blood. The receptors come from an adult who was a healthcare worker with PCR-confirmed SARS-CoV-2 infection or an uninfected control (not recorded which).

The chain combines TRBV27 with TRBJ2-4; D is perhaps TRBD2 (5 bases). Germline CDR1 reads MNHEY; CDR2 reads SMNVEV (reference sequence). V was clipped by 2 bases and J by 5 bases, with 7 bases between them. The CDR3 is 13 residues long. The DNA of the CDR3 is TGTGCCAGCAGTTTAGCCGGGGAAAACATTCAGTACTTC. Protein product: CASSLAGENIQYF.

This clonotype was seen many times. The chain couples TRBV20-1 to TRBJ1-2; 10 bases map to TRBD1. V lost 3 bases, J lost 4 bases, and 11 bases stayed unmatched. Looked up from germline, CDR1 is DFQATT and CDR2 is SNEGSKA (reference sequence). The CDR3 is 16 amino acids. CDR3 residues: CSARDSPGQGIYGYTF. For the CDR3, the DNA is TGCAGTGCTAGGGACTCACCGGGACAGGGGATCTATGGCTACACCTTC.

The chain couples TRBV18 to TRBJ2-1; 8 positions match TRBD2. V lost 0 bases to trimming and J lost 10 bases; unmatched junction nucleotides: 14. Germline assignment: CDR1 KGHSH and CDR2 LQKENI. The CDR3 contains 17 residues. The CDR3 DNA reads as TGTGCCAGCTCACCACCGACCAGCGGGAGAGGGGGGATAGAGCAGTTCTTC. Protein sequence: CASSPPTSGRGGIEQFF.

A few counts support this clonotype. V gene TRBV19 combines with J gene TRBJ2-7; D unresolved. This CDR3 spans 14 amino acids. The V end lost 6 bases, the J end lost 2 bases, and 14 bases lay between the germline ends. Germline V gene sequence: CDR1 LNHDA, CDR2 SQIVND (reference sequence). CDR3 coding DNA: TGTGCCAGTAGGCAACTGGACGGTACCTACGAGCAGTACTTC. Translated, it gives CASRQLDGTYEQYF.

This clonotype was seen more than once but under ten times. The chain links TRBV5-1 to TRBJ2-2, with D possibly being TRBD1 or TRBD2 (6 bases each). In germline, CDR1 is SGHRS, CDR2 YFSETQ. The CDR3 consists of 15 residues. V was clipped by 0 bases and J by 7 bases, with 13 bases between them. CDR3 DNA sequence: TGCGCCAGCAGCTTGGCCTTGGGGGGCCACGGGGAGCTGTTTTTT. This encodes CASSLALGGHGELFF.

There are a few counts of this clonotype. The genes are TRBV7-9 and TRBJ2-3, with 9 bases identical to TRBD1. The germline CDR1 and CDR2 sequences are SEHNR and FQNEAQ (reference sequence). The CDR3 has 16 amino acids. V was clipped by 4 bases and J by 1 base; unmatched bases: 6. The CDR3, as DNA: TGTGCCAGCAGCTCATACAGGGGGCGAGGCACAGATACGCAGTATTTT. Protein sequence: CASSSYRGRGTDTQYF.

A word on this clonotype: A read error is possible here, since a much larger clone lies one base away. The chain uses TRBV29-1 and TRBJ2-7, with 7 bases that match TRBD2. The CDR3 sequence is 15 residues long. Germline V CDR1 and CDR2: SQVTM, ANQGSEA. V shed 1 base and J 5 bases; nucleotides not matched to a gene: 11. CDR3 sequence (DNA): TGCAGCGTTGAAGCGGGACTAACGGGAGTTAACGAGCAGTACTTC. Translation: CSVEAGLTGVNEQYF.

The V call is TRBV27, the J call TRBJ1-5; 8 bases fit TRBD1. After removal of 4 bases from V and 4 bases from J, the junction contained 0 bases not matched to a gene. Germline V gene lookup returns CDR1 MNHEY and CDR2 SMNVEV (reference sequence). The CDR3 covers 13 residues. CDR3 residues: CASSWDRNQPQHF. DNA of the CDR3: TGTGCCAGCAGTTGGGACAGGAATCAGCCCCAGCATTTT.

This clonotype was counted between two and nine times. This chain uses TRBV9 with TRBJ1-1, with 7 bases lining up with TRBD1. The CDR3 consists of 12 residues. CDR1 is SGDLS, CDR2 YYNGEE, per germline. Trimming removed 4 bases from V and 5 bases from J; junction bases left unmatched: 2. The CDR3 loop is CASSQGGTEAFF. The CDR3 DNA reads TGTGCCAGCAGCCAGGGGGGGACTGAAGCTTTCTTT.

V gene TRBV20-1 combines with J gene TRBJ1-1; 10 nucleotides agree with TRBD1. The CDR3 is made up of 13 amino acids. The germline V gene has CDR1 DFQATT and CDR2 SNEGSKA (reference sequence). The ends lost 6 bases at V and 5 bases at J; junction bases unmatched: 6. CDR3 nucleotide sequence: TGCAGTGCCGACAGGGGGCCTTCGACTGAAGCTTTCTTT. This sequence encodes CSADRGPSTEAFF.

The chain links TRBV6-1 to TRBJ1-5; a possible D gene is TRBD1 (6 bases). CDR3 length: 14 amino acids. V was shortened by 6 bases and J by 7 bases, with 16 bases between the two germline ends. Germline-derived CDR1 and CDR2 are MNHNS and SASEGT. The CDR3 sequence is CASSTGKMLQPQHF. The CDR3 coding sequence is TGTGCCAGCAGCACAGGGAAAATGTTGCAGCCCCAGCATTTT.

This clonotype was observed a handful of times. The rearrangement uses TRBV10-3 and TRBJ2-7, with D hard to call. Deletions cut 7 bases from V and 2 bases from J, with 9 bases between. Germline V gene sequence: CDR1 ENHRY, CDR2 SYGVKD. The CDR3 spans 12 residues. CDR3 coding DNA: TGTGCCATCATGGCCGAGACCTACGAGCAGTACTTC. It yields the protein CAIMAETYEQYF.

This clonotype has a handful of counts. V is TRBV29-1 and J is TRBJ1-1; the D is unclear. The CDR3 runs 10 residues. The V end lost 4 bases, the J end lost 8 bases, and 8 bases lay between the germline ends. Germline V gene data show CDR1 as SQVTM and CDR2 as ANQGSEA. This CDR3 is CSVGTAEAFF. CDR3 coding DNA: TGCAGCGTTGGCACAGCCGAAGCTTTCTTT.

This clonotype has just a few counts. The rearrangement uses TRBV14 and TRBJ2-1, with TRBD2 matching 7 bases. Germline V lookup: CDR1 SGHDN, CDR2 FVKESK. The length of the CDR3 is 15 residues. V gave up 2 bases and J gave up 2 bases; unmatched junction bases: 3. This chain's CDR3 is CASSQLGGPYNEQFF. The CDR3 bases are TGTGCCAGCAGCCAACTGGGAGGGCCCTACAATGAGCAGTTCTTC. The full variable domain, its missing parts supplied by reference TRBV14 and TRBJ2-1, is EAGVTQFPSHSVIEKGQTVTLRCDPISGHDNLYWYRRVMGKEIKFLLHFVKESKQDESGMPNNRFLAERTGGTYSTLKVQPAELEDSGVYFCASSQLGGPYNEQFFGPGTRLTVL.

This clonotype has only a few counts. This chain uses TRBV5-1 with TRBJ2-7; TRBD2 might be the D (5 bases). The CDR3 runs to 14 residues. CDR1 and CDR2 (germline): SGHRS, YFSETQ. Trimming left V 1 base short and J 1 base short, with 9 bases between. CDR3 in DNA: TGCGCCAGCAGCTTGCTTGAGGGATCCTACGAGCAGTACTTC. Its protein product is CASSLLEGSYEQYF.

This clonotype came up a few times. This chain connects TRBV27 to TRBJ2-1, with D perhaps being TRBD1 or TRBD2 (6 bases each). The V gene lost 6 bases and the J gene lost 4 bases, with 16 bases spanning the gap. The CDR3 loop spans 15 amino acids. CDR1 and CDR2 (germline): MNHEY, SMNVEV (reference sequence). CDR3 nucleotide sequence: TGTGCCAGCAGACTAGGAGGGGGGCCTTACAATGAGCAGTTCTTC. Translation gives CASRLGGGPYNEQFF.

This clonotype was recorded at least ten times. V is TRBV4-1 and J is TRBJ2-1; 7 positions agree with TRBD1. Unmatched junction bases numbered 7, after V lost 0 bases and J lost 5 bases. Germline loops: CDR1 MGHRA, CDR2 YSYEKL. The CDR3 runs to 16 residues. The CDR3 here is CASSQEKDRWDNEQFF. CDR3 DNA sequence: TGCGCCAGCAGCCAAGAAAAGGACAGGTGGGACAATGAGCAGTTCTTC.

This clonotype was recorded many times. V usage is TRBV18 and J usage is TRBJ1-5; D uncertain. Germline CDR1 reads KGHSH; CDR2 reads LQKENI. The length of the CDR3 is 16 residues. Trimming removed 1 base at V and 7 bases at J, with 17 bases between. CDR3 nucleotides: TGTGCCAGCTCACCACGCACTGGGTCCCTCGGGCAGCCCCAGCATTTT. It codes for CASSPRTGSLGQPQHF.

In its sample, this clonotype ranks as medium-sized. This chain connects TRBV27 to TRBJ2-7; weak D call: TRBD1 (6 bases). CDR1 is MNHEY and CDR2 is SMNVEV in the germline V gene (reference sequence). The germline V and J ends were trimmed by 6 bases and 5 bases, with 11 bases remaining between them. The CDR3 extends over 12 amino acids. The CDR3 bases are TGTGCCAGCAGCAAGGGACATAACGAGCAGTACTTC. Translated: CASSKGHNEQYF.

At least ten counts were recorded for this clonotype. V and J are TRBV29-1 and TRBJ2-7, with 8 bases fitting TRBD1. Trimming cost V 1 base and J 3 bases; bases outside gene matches: 5. The CDR3 is made up of 14 amino acids. Germline V gives CDR1 SQVTM, CDR2 ANQGSEA. CDR3 in amino acids: CSVEADRGVYEQYF. As DNA, the CDR3 is TGCAGCGTTGAAGCTGACAGGGGAGTCTACGAGCAGTACTTC.

The V gene is TRBV5-1, the J gene TRBJ2-3; 7 bases match TRBD2. V dropped 3 bases and J dropped 2; count of bases not matched to a gene: 6. Germline V gene data show CDR1 as SGHRS and CDR2 as YFSETQ. The CDR3 has 15 residues. CDR3 region: CASSSGLINTDTQYF. The CDR3 DNA is TGCGCCAGCAGCTCGGGACTAATCAACACAGATACGCAGTATTTT.

This clonotype was detected a few times. This chain joins TRBV7-9 and TRBJ2-7; D ambiguous. The germline V gene has CDR1 SEHNR and CDR2 FQNEAQ (reference sequence). Trimming removed 1 base from V and 2 bases from J, with 21 bases in between. This CDR3 has 18 residues. The CDR3 nucleotides are TGTGCCAGCAGCTTAGAGTTCGTTTCGCAGCCTCACACCTACGAGCAGTACTTC. This encodes CASSLEFVSQPHTYEQYF. The full variable domain, with the rest looked up from reference TRBV7-9 and TRBJ2-7, is DTGVSQNPRHKITKRGQNVTFRCDPISEHNRLYWYRQTLGQGPEFLTYFQNEAQLEKSRLLSDRFSAERPKGSFSTLEIQRTEQGDSAMYLCASSLEFVSQPHTYEQYFGPGTRLTVT.

J is TRBJ2-2 and V is TRBV7-6, with TRBD2 as a possible D gene (5 bases). Trimming took off 1 base at V and 0 bases at J, with 9 bases between the two ends. This CDR3 is built from 16 residues. In germline, CDR1 is SGHVS, CDR2 FNYEAQ. The chain's CDR3 is CASSLVRAANTGELFF. The CDR3 DNA sequence: TGTGCCAGCAGCTTAGTGCGGGCGGCGAACACCGGGGAGCTGTTTTTT.

This clonotype appeared many times. The CDR3 sequence is CASSYWSPGRDTQYF. As DNA, the CDR3 is TGTGCCAGCAGTTACTGGTCCCCGGGACGGGATACGCAGTATTTT. The rearrangement uses TRBV6-6 and TRBJ2-3; D possibly matches TRBD1 or TRBD2 (5 bases each). V was cut by 1 base and J by 6 bases, with 14 bases left in between. Germline-derived CDR1 and CDR2 are MNHNY and SVGAGI (reference sequence). This CDR3 spans 15 amino acids.

A few counts support this clonotype. The J gene is TRBJ2-5, the V gene TRBV6-1, with D tentatively TRBD1 (6 bases). V dropped 3 bases and J dropped 5 bases, with 16 bases sitting between them. Per the germline V gene, CDR1 is MNHNS and CDR2 is SASEGT. CDR3 length equals 15 residues. CDR3 protein: CASSEPGHPRETQYF. The CDR3 DNA sequence: TGTGCCAGCAGTGAGCCGGGACACCCCCGGGAGACCCAGTACTTC.

This clonotype was counted at least ten times. The rearrangement links TRBV9 to TRBJ1-2, with 7 bases fitting TRBD1. This CDR3 contains 16 residues. Germline assignment: CDR1 SGDLS and CDR2 YYNGEE. V dropped 4 bases and J dropped 2; count of bases not matched to a gene: 11. CDR3 coding DNA: TGTGCCAGCAGCCCGCTCCGGGACAGAGACAACTATGGCTACACCTTC. Protein sequence: CASSPLRDRDNYGYTF.

This clonotype has at least ten counts. The chain uses TRBV9 and TRBJ1-1; unclear D gene. Germline V gives CDR1 SGDLS, CDR2 YYNGEE. CDR3 length: 13 residues. V was cut by 2 bases and J by 5 bases, with 10 bases left in between. The CDR3 sequence: CASSVDVGTEAFF. The CDR3 nucleotides are TGTGCCAGCAGCGTTGACGTGGGGACTGAAGCTTTCTTT.